This record concerns one T cell receptor beta chain sequence. Its target is unknown. The junction departs from the called germline gene at one end, perhaps through a read error. The V gene's germline CDR1 is SGHTA and CDR2 FQGTGA. This CDR3 has 15 amino acids. The data were obtained in a study of neurological immune-mediated disorders. Study-wide background: Disease course was recorded as relapsing-remitting for about 30 and secondary progressive for about 8.5% of the roughly 34 multiple sclerosis patients.

One entry per CDR3 protein results from TCRdb running MiXCR on the 5' RACE reads. The repertoire has about 62,000 distinct CDR3 sequences, 4% to 6% of them found once; the top ten carry approximately 3.2%. PBMCs numbering 2 million and stored at -80 C yielded the unsorted libraries. Study-wide results and limits: Phylogenetic grouping assigned the repertoires of 18 of 34 multiple sclerosis patients to a single related-CDR3 cluster, representing a possible signature. None of the features examined (clinical or MRI) was associated with the multiple sclerosis repertoire cluster.

This receptor was obtained from a woman aged 45 to 65 with multiple sclerosis. The sample was PBMCs. The rearrangement links TRBV7-3 to TRBJ2-5; either TRBD1 or TRBD2 may supply D (5 bases each). The CDR3 protein is CAISRIGTSGETQYF. DNA of the CDR3: TGTGCCATCAGCAGGATCGGGACCTCCGGTGAGACCCAGTACTTC.